This T cell receptor beta chain was sequenced in a study of control samples from healthy donors and cancer patients. The CDR3 runs to 12 residues. The germline CDR1 and CDR2 sequences are SNHLY and FYNNEI. With 4 bases clipped from V and 5 bases from J, the junction kept 0 bases outside the gene matches. Sequencing used immunoSEQ multiplex PCR; TCRdb keeps in-frame clones, though not all of them. The sample includes roughly 90,000 clones, 82% seen only once; the top ten take roughly 9.8%. This clone showed up just once. V usage is TRBV2 and J usage is TRBJ1-2; 8 nucleotides line up with TRBD1. Sequenced input: blood. The receptor was derived from a woman aged 55-75 years in good health. The chain's CDR3 is CASSGQGYGYTF. The DNA for the CDR3 is TGTGCCAGCAGTGGACAGGGGTATGGCTACACCTTC.